The clone carrying this TCR beta chain was detected only a few times. This specimen comes from a study of T cells in Graves' hyperthyroidism and ophthalmopathy. The J segment lost 4 bases and the V segment lost 4 bases, leaving 9 bases of the junction unmatched. The CDR3 sequence is 15 residues long. CDR1 SGHVS and CDR2 FQNEAQ come from the germline V gene. Amplified regions were TCR beta CDR3 sequences from RNA transcripts. TCR CDR3 underwent first-round RT-PCR with the HTBI primer set. In TCRdb, the multiplex PCR reads were re-called with MiXCR into one record per CDR3 protein. The sample holds approximately 100,000 distinct CDR3 sequences; 47% are singletons and the top ten take roughly 24%.

The gene calls are TRBV7-8 and TRBJ1-1, with 7 bases lining up with TRBD1. Source material: blood. The TCR was taken from a man aged 40-49 years with Graves' hyperthyroidism. The CDR3 sequence: CASSYRQGRGTEAFF. Written as DNA, the CDR3 is TGTGCCAGCAGCTACCGACAGGGAAGGGGCACTGAAGCTTTCTTT.